This entry is about one TCR beta chain. What it binds is not known. This sample is drawn from a study of beta chain features in type 1 diabetes. Broader study findings: A moderate, significant TCRB CDR3 shortening appeared in type 1 diabetes across four CD4+ subsets. In the patient group, naive, central memory and Treg TCRB repertoires seemed more alike than in the healthy donor group. A possible short-template PCR bias applies equally to patients and controls.

Expressed TCRB transcripts were sequenced, since all the RNA that had been isolated was reverse transcribed. Profiling relied on immunoSEQ multiplex PCR, and the TCRdb table lists in-frame clones only, not all of them. Of 600,000 or so clones listed, roughly an eighth are singletons. V was pared by 4 bases and J by 4 bases, with 14 bases between. The CDR3 has 15 residues. Germline CDR1 reads MNHEY; CDR2 reads SVGAGI. Material: naive CD4+ T cells from blood. The TCR comes from a man between 18 and 35 years old with type 1 diabetes. This rearrangement joins TRBV6-5 to TRBJ2-1; the D gene is possibly TRBD1 (6 bases). This CDR3 reads CASSLTGTRYNEQFF. DNA for the CDR3: TGTGCCAGCAGTTTGACCGGGACAAGATACAATGAGCAGTTCTTC.